Listed below are T cell receptor beta chains from one sample, sequenced in a study of STAT5B mutations in CD4+ large granular lymphocyte leukemia. Assay used: immunoSEQ multiplex PCR; TCRdb lists only in-frame clones, some missing. The table has just over 25,000 clones, 81% seen once. The material sequenced was CD4+ T cells from blood buffy coats. Source of these receptors: a human donor in good health. The CDR3 runs from the conserved cysteine through the conserved F or W. The D gene is left open where the match is weak. Size values are once, few and many counts, or a class for expanded clones, and some rows have none.

D: TRBD1
size: .
J: TRBJ2-2
V: TRBV5-4
DNA: TGTGCCAGCAGCTCAAAGGGACAGCCGAACACCGGGGAGCTGTTTTTT
CDR3: CASSSKGQPNTGELFF

D: .
size: .
J: TRBJ2-5
V: TRBV19
DNA: TGTGCCAGTAGTAGGGCTATGTCATCACAGACCCAGTACTTC
CDR3: CASSRAMSSQTQYF

D: TRBD1
size: .
J: TRBJ2-1
V: TRBV28
DNA: TGTGCCAGCAGTTTATTGGACAGGGGATTTGGCAATGAGCAGTTCTTC
CDR3: CASSLLDRGFGNEQFF

D: TRBD2
size: .
J: TRBJ2-1
V: TRBV20-1
DNA: TGCAGTGCTTTTAGCGGGAGCGAGCAGTTCTTC
CDR3: CSAFSGSEQFF

D: .
size: few
J: TRBJ1-4
V: TRBV30
DNA: TGTGCCTGGGGGACTGCTAATGAAAAACTGTTTTTT
CDR3: CAWGTANEKLFF

D: TRBD2
size: .
J: TRBJ2-3
V: TRBV7-2
DNA: TGTGCCAGCAGCTTACCCGGGACTAGGCTGAGCACCAACACAGATACGCAGTATTTT
CDR3: CASSLPGTRLSTNTDTQYF

D: .
size: .
J: TRBJ2-2
V: TRBV10-3
DNA: TGTGCCATCAGTGATAATGTGAAGAACACCGGGGAGCTGTTTTTT
CDR3: CAISDNVKNTGELFF

D: .
size: .
J: TRBJ2-2
V: TRBV2
DNA: TGTGCCAGCACTTGGAGGGCCCCGAACACCGGGGAGCTGTTTTTT
CDR3: CASTWRAPNTGELFF

D: TRBD1
size: .
J: TRBJ1-5
V: TRBV2
DNA: TGTGCCAGCAGCCCAGGAGGGGGCGAATTTCAGCCCCAGCATTTT
CDR3: CASSPGGGEFQPQHF

D: .
size: .
J: TRBJ1-3
V: TRBV19
DNA: TGTGCCAGTAGGATAGACTCTGGAAACACCATATATTTT
CDR3: CASRIDSGNTIYF

D: .
size: .
J: TRBJ1-3
V: TRBV2
DNA: TGTGCCAGCAGTGATTGGAACACCATATATTTT
CDR3: CASSDWNTIYF

D: .
size: .
J: TRBJ2-4
V: TRBV7-8
DNA: TGTGCCAGCAGCCTAAGGGGGAAGGGAGTGGGGACCAAAAACATTCAGTACTTC
CDR3: CASSLRGKGVGTKNIQYF

D: .
size: .
J: TRBJ2-3
V: TRBV7-9
DNA: TGTGCCAGCAGCTTAATCATACAGGGTACAGATACGCAGTATTTT
CDR3: CASSLIIQGTDTQYF

D: TRBD1
size: .
J: TRBJ2-7
V: TRBV7-9
DNA: TGTGCCAGCAGCCCCAGGACAGGGCACTACGAGCAGTACTTC
CDR3: CASSPRTGHYEQYF

D: TRBD1
size: .
J: TRBJ2-3
V: TRBV7-6
DNA: TGTGCCAGCAGCCAAGACAGGGGTACAGATACGCAGTATTTT
CDR3: CASSQDRGTDTQYF

D: .
size: .
J: TRBJ1-2
V: TRBV4-2
DNA: TGTGCCAGCAGCCAAGGACAGTCCTATGGCTACACCTTC
CDR3: CASSQGQSYGYTF

D: .
size: .
J: TRBJ1-4
V: TRBV5-8
DNA: TGTGCCAGCAGCCCTCGTAGCAAAAAACTGTTTTTT
CDR3: CASSPRSKKLFF

D: TRBD1
size: few
J: TRBJ1-2
V: TRBV7-8
DNA: TGTGCCAGCAGCTTAGCACAGGGGTCCGGTGGCTACACCTTC
CDR3: CASSLAQGSGGYTF

D: .
size: .
J: TRBJ1-2
V: TRBV4-3
DNA: TGCGCCAGCAGCCAAGAAGTAGGACGGGACTATGGCTACACCTTC
CDR3: CASSQEVGRDYGYTF

D: .
size: .
J: TRBJ1-2
V: TRBV19
DNA: TGTGCCGTGGGTCGGACGGGAGTAAACTATGGCTACACCTTC
CDR3: CAVGRTGVNYGYTF

D: .
size: few
J: TRBJ1-2
V: TRBV5-1
DNA: TGCGCCAGCAGCCTGTACAGGGAGGAATTCACCTTC
CDR3: CASSLYREEFTF

D: .
size: .
J: TRBJ2-3
V: TRBV7-2
DNA: TGTGCCAGCAGCTTAAGGAGAGATACGCAGTATTTT
CDR3: CASSLRRDTQYF

D: TRBD2
size: .
J: TRBJ2-3
V: TRBV14
DNA: TGTGCCAGCAGCCGAGGACTAGCGGGATTCAGGACAGATACGCAGTATTTT
CDR3: CASSRGLAGFRTDTQYF

D: .
size: .
J: TRBJ1-4
V: TRBV30
DNA: TGTGCCGGATACGGGGGAGCTAATGAAAAACTGTTTTTT
CDR3: CAGYGGANEKLFF

D: .
size: .
J: TRBJ2-5
V: TRBV28
DNA: TGTGCCACCGAAAGCTTATGGACAACAACTGGGGACCAAGAGACCCAGTACTTC
CDR3: CATESLWTTTGDQETQYF

D: .
size: .
J: TRBJ2-2
V: TRBV27
DNA: TGTGCCAGCAGCGTTAACCCGGGACCCATAGAGATCACCGGGGAGCTGTTTTTT
CDR3: CASSVNPGPIEITGELFF

D: .
size: few
J: TRBJ1-5
V: TRBV5-3
DNA: TGTGCCAGAAGCTTGTCAGGGGTTCATCAGCCCCAGCATTTT
CDR3: CARSLSGVHQPQHF

D: .
size: .
J: TRBJ2-6
V: TRBV19
DNA: TGTGCCAGTACCTTCAGGCCGGGAATACAAGGGGCTGGGGCCAACGTCCTGACTTTC
CDR3: CASTFRPGIQGAGANVLTF

D: .
size: .
J: TRBJ1-1
V: TRBV18
DNA: TGTGCCAGCTCACCAAGTCTCCTCGGCGGGGGCACTGAAGCTTTCTTT
CDR3: CASSPSLLGGGTEAFF

D: TRBD1
size: .
J: TRBJ1-2
V: TRBV25-1
DNA: TGTGCCAGCAGCCGGACAGGGGCGGGCCATGGCTACACCTTC
CDR3: CASSRTGAGHGYTF

D: .
size: .
J: TRBJ1-5
V: TRBV28
DNA: TGTGCCAGCCTGGACGACAAAGCCAATCAGCCCCAGCATTTT
CDR3: CASLDDKANQPQHF

D: .
size: .
J: TRBJ2-3
V: TRBV6-5
DNA: TGTGCCAGCAGTTACCGAGGGGGGCTAGGCACAGATACGCAGTATTTT
CDR3: CASSYRGGLGTDTQYF

D: .
size: .
J: TRBJ2-1
V: TRBV11-3
DNA: TGTGCCAGCAGCTTAGGCGGCTACAATGAGCAGTTCTTC
CDR3: CASSLGGYNEQFF

D: .
size: few
J: TRBJ2-2
V: TRBV5-1
DNA: TGCGCCAGCAGCTTGATGGCGGGTAACACCGGGGAGCTGTTTTTT
CDR3: CASSLMAGNTGELFF

D: TRBD1
size: .
J: TRBJ1-2
V: TRBV19
DNA: TGTGCCAGTAGTCTCCGGACAGGGGGAGTCTATGGCTACACCTTC
CDR3: CASSLRTGGVYGYTF

D: TRBD1
size: .
J: TRBJ1-2
V: TRBV11-3
DNA: TGTGCCAGCAGCTTAGGCGGGACAGGGGCAGGAGGCTACACCTTC
CDR3: CASSLGGTGAGGYTF

D: .
size: .
J: TRBJ1-1
V: TRBV27
DNA: TGTGCCAGCGGAACAGGGACCTTAGGTACTGAAGCTTTCTTT
CDR3: CASGTGTLGTEAFF

D: .
size: .
J: TRBJ2-3
V: TRBV4-3
DNA: TGCGCCAGCAGCCAAGGAGGGTCTAGCACAGATACGCAGTATTTT
CDR3: CASSQGGSSTDTQYF

D: .
size: .
J: TRBJ2-2
V: TRBV5-1
DNA: TGCGCCAGCAGCTTGGGTCAGACGAACACCGGGGAGCTGTTTTTT
CDR3: CASSLGQTNTGELFF

D: .
size: .
J: TRBJ2-3
V: TRBV7-9
DNA: TGTGCCAGCAGCTTAAGGGACGCAGATACGCAGTATTTT
CDR3: CASSLRDADTQYF

D: TRBD2
size: .
J: TRBJ2-4
V: TRBV28
DNA: TGTGCCAGCAGCTCGGGGACTAGCGTCGCGAATTTC
CDR3: CASSSGTSVANF

D: .
size: .
J: TRBJ2-3
V: TRBV28
DNA: TGTGCCAGCACTCTAGGGGGGGGGCGTGCAGATACGCAGTATTTT
CDR3: CASTLGGGRADTQYF

D: TRBD2
size: .
J: TRBJ2-5
V: TRBV7-2
DNA: TGTGCCAGCAGCTTTGGCACGGGGGGGCAAGAGACCCAGTACTTC
CDR3: CASSFGTGGQETQYF

D: .
size: once
J: TRBJ2-2
V: TRBV9
DNA: TGTGCCAGCAGCCCGGCCGGGGTACGAACCGGGGAGCTGTTTTTT
CDR3: CASSPAGVRTGELFF

D: .
size: .
J: TRBJ1-1
V: TRBV5-5
DNA: TGTGCCAGCAGCCCACCCCTCCAGGCCCGGTCCGGTCCTTTCTTT
CDR3: CASSPPLQARSGPFF

D: .
size: few
J: TRBJ1-2
V: TRBV5-5
DNA: TGTGCCAGCAGCTTGGGCAGCAGCGGGGGCTACACCTTC
CDR3: CASSLGSSGGYTF